A single sample is the source of the 3 T cell receptor beta chains below, sequenced in a study of blood T cell repertoires in COVID-19. Method: immunoSEQ multiplex PCR; TCRdb's copy keeps in-frame clones and lacks some. The repertoire holds 75,000 to 95,000 clones, with 75% to 85% as singletons. Sequenced: peripheral blood. The receptors derive from an elderly woman with active or convalescent COVID-19.

This chain connects TRBV25-1 to TRBJ1-1; 7 positions match TRBD1. The germline gives CDR1 MGHDK, CDR2 SYGVNS. The CDR3 is made up of 15 amino acids. V was clipped by 3 bases and J by 0 bases; unmatched bases: 4. CDR3 nucleotide sequence: TGTGCCAGCAGTGATCGGACAGGAGTGAACACTGAAGCTTTCTTT. This codes for CASSDRTGVNTEAFF.

V usage is TRBV12-5 and J usage is TRBJ2-2; 15 bases fit TRBD2. This CDR3 is built from 19 residues. Germline V gene lookup returns CDR1 LGHNT and CDR2 FRNRAP. The junction had 7 bases not matched to a gene; V was cut back by 2 bases and J by 3 bases. The CDR3 region is CASGLWTSGRARDTGELFF. In nucleotides, the CDR3 is TGTGCTAGTGGTTTGTGGACTAGCGGGAGGGCCAGGGACACCGGGGAGCTGTTTTTT. The variable domain in full, completed from reference TRBV12-5 and TRBJ2-2, reads DARVTQTPRHKVTEMGQEVTMRCQPILGHNTVFWYRQTMMQGLELLAYFRNRAPLDDSGMPKDRFSAEMPDATLATLKIQPSEPRDSAVYFCASGLWTSGRARDTGELFFGEGSRLTVL.

This clone has only a few counts. V is TRBV7-9 and J is TRBJ1-2; perhaps TRBD1 as D (6 bases). This CDR3 comprises 14 residues. V was pared by 5 bases and J by 4 bases, with 14 bases between. The V gene's germline CDR1 is SEHNR and CDR2 FQNEAQ (reference sequence). The CDR3 DNA reads TGTGCCAGCAGCCCCAGACAGGTTAGCTATGGCTACACCTTC. Translating it yields CASSPRQVSYGYTF.